The rows below give T cell receptor beta chains drawn from one sample of a study of immune cell composition in non-small cell lung cancer. Data came from immunoSEQ multiplex PCR; TCRdb stores just in-frame clones and leaves some out. The sample lists about 3,000 clones; roughly 70% were seen once. The sequenced sample consisted of non-adjacent lung tissue. The receptors were sampled from a human donor with non-small cell lung cancer. Each CDR3 is given without its conserved first and last residue.

J gene,V gene,CDR3 protein
TRBJ2-1,TRBV14,ASSQVWPPNEQF
TRBJ2-1,TRBV5-1,ASSSDSYNEQF
TRBJ2-3,TRBV7-6,ASSFGTDTQY
TRBJ2-7,TRBV30,AWSLLTSYEQY
TRBJ1-6,TRBV7-1,ASNGGGLSPLH
TRBJ1-4,TRBV11-1,ASRGQGLTNEKLF
TRBJ2-5,TRBV11-2,ASSTGETQY
TRBJ1-2,TRBV7-2,ASSLGDRPNYGYT
TRBJ2-5,TRBV4-2,ASSPDRSETQY
TRBJ2-1,TRBV11-2,ASSSLTSGSGNEQF
TRBJ2-1,TRBV19,ASSIPSGARNEQF
TRBJ2-6,TRBV6-1,ASSDYDRELSGANVLT
TRBJ2-7,TRBV29-1,SVDQGTGVHEQY
TRBJ1-2,TRBV5-1,ASSLGQSKANYGYT
TRBJ1-1,TRBV5-1,ASSLQGRLNTEAF
TRBJ1-2,TRBV19,ASSETVATDGYT
TRBJ1-3,TRBV5-4,ASSLGQGEDTIY
TRBJ1-2,TRBV5-6,ASSSSGTDYGYT
TRBJ1-3,TRBV9,ASRRAIDGNTIY
TRBJ2-1,TRBV7-2,ASSPGLPSGNEQF
TRBJ1-2,TRBV5-1,ASSLSLTGANLGYGYT
TRBJ2-7,TRBV6-6,ASSDFREQY
TRBJ2-3,TRBV5-1,ASSQTSGRADTQY
TRBJ2-5,TRBV5-1,ASSFGQGGQETQY
TRBJ1-5,TRBV4-1,ASSQGPGPQH
TRBJ1-6,TRBV28,ASSSTEGFNSPLH
TRBJ1-3,TRBV28,ASTERALGNTIY
TRBJ1-5,TRBV28,ASSAGGSNQPQH
TRBJ2-1,TRBV13,ASSSFLGVSYNEQF
TRBJ1-2,TRBV5-4,ASSLLGTGRFNYGYT
TRBJ1-1,TRBV10-3,AISDDRGGSEAF
TRBJ1-5,TRBV5-8,ASSPPDRGSQPQH
TRBJ2-7,TRBV6-5,ASSSDLSLGLYEQY
TRBJ2-5,TRBV5-3,ASSLEKRETQY
TRBJ1-6,TRBV5-1,ASSFGQGAYSPLH